The clone carrying this T cell receptor beta chain has a count of ten or more. Unmatched junction bases numbered 8, after V lost 6 bases and J lost 8 bases. CDR3 length: 14 amino acids. Germline assignment: CDR1 KGHSH and CDR2 LQKENI. TCRdb reprocessed the 5' RACE reads via MiXCR and lists one record per CDR3 protein. This repertoire shows about 32,000 distinct CDR3 sequences, around 22% found once; its top ten account for 4.3%. Material for sequencing was memory CD4+ T cells sorted from blood. The subset here: memory CD4+ T cells, CD4+CD45RO+CD25-. The rearrangement links TRBV18 to TRBJ2-1, with 9 bases matching TRBD1. The TCR originated in a female donor with breast cancer. CDR3: CASSGTGSSYEQFF. CDR3 nucleotide sequence: TGTGCCAGCTCCGGGACAGGGAGCAGCTATGAGCAGTTCTTC.